These 8 T cell receptor beta chains were all obtained from the same sample, sequenced in a study of cytomegalovirus exposure and HLA in healthy donors (dated by TCRdb to between 2016 and 2019). The library was prepared using the immunoSEQ multiplex PCR assay. The multiplex PCR relied on a mix of 60 forward primers for TCR Vbeta segments and 13 reverse primers for TCR Jbeta segments. Here the immuneACCESS table is served through TCRdb, limited to in-frame sequences with V and J called. Missing clones are a known gap in these copies; in checked studies unresolved V genes cover under half, and the rest lacks a known reason. The sample data list tens of thousands of clones, and under 80% of these were observed just once. The top ten hold less than 15% of the sample. Sequencing was done on a sample of PBMCs. The receptors were sampled from a male donor in good health and CMV-seropositive.

This rearrangement joins TRBV2 to TRBJ2-7; 13 bases align to TRBD2. With V trimmed by 6 bases and J by 6 bases, 5 bases remained unmatched. From germline, CDR1 is SNHLY and CDR2 FYNNEI. The CDR3 loop spans 14 amino acids. The CDR3 DNA is TGTGCCAGCAGAGGGACTAGCGGGAAACGCGAGCAGTACTTC. It is translated as CASRGTSGKREQYF.

The chain links TRBV7-9 to TRBJ1-2; D remains ambiguous. V was clipped by 10 bases and J by 4 bases, with 13 bases between them. CDR1 and CDR2 from the germline V gene are SEHNR and FQNEAQ (reference sequence). CDR3 length: 12 amino acids. The CDR3 protein is CATVGSFYGYTF. As DNA, the CDR3 is TGTGCCACTGTGGGCTCTTTCTATGGCTACACCTTC.

This sequence joins TRBV2 and TRBJ1-2; possible D gene TRBD1, 6 bases. Looked up from germline, CDR1 is SNHLY and CDR2 is FYNNEI. The ends were cut back, 8 bases at V and 1 base at J, with 8 bases in the middle. This CDR3 contains 12 residues. In DNA form, the CDR3 reads TGTGCCAGCGGGGGCCATAACTATGGCTACACCTTC. The encoded protein is CASGGHNYGYTF.

This clone was picked up one time. V gene TRBV7-9 combines with J gene TRBJ2-5; 7 bases fit TRBD2. The germline gives CDR1 SEHNR, CDR2 FQNEAQ (reference sequence). The CDR3 sequence is 19 residues long. Trimming cost V 1 base and J 2 bases; bases outside gene matches: 16. The CDR3 DNA sequence: TGTGCCAGCAGCTTAGGCCGTCTCCGGGGGGAAACAGCTCAAGAGACCCAGTACTTC. Residues: CASSLGRLRGETAQETQYF.

The chain couples TRBV27 to TRBJ2-7, with 11 bases matching TRBD2. Losses at the gene ends were 6 bases for V and 0 bases for J; bases not matched to a gene: 4. The CDR3 extends over 15 amino acids. Looked up from germline, CDR1 is MNHEY and CDR2 is SMNVEV (reference sequence). The CDR3 loop is CASSELAGASYEQYF. The DNA for the CDR3 is TGTGCCAGCAGCGAACTAGCGGGAGCCTCCTACGAGCAGTACTTC.

J is TRBJ2-2 and V is TRBV5-5; 8 bases map to TRBD1. Germline CDR1 and CDR2: SGHKS and YYEKEE (reference sequence). The CDR3 sequence is 14 residues long. J was trimmed by 5 bases and V by 0 bases; bases with no gene match: 0. The CDR3 here is CASSLGTGTGELFF. The CDR3 nucleotides are TGTGCCAGCAGCTTGGGGACAGGGACCGGGGAGCTGTTTTTT.

This clone was seen more than once but under ten times. The CDR3 loop is CASSKREGNTGELFF. The CDR3 coding sequence is TGTGCCAGCAGCAAGCGGGAGGGGAACACCGGGGAGCTGTTTTTT. V is TRBV7-2 and J is TRBJ2-2; 10 bases are shared with TRBD2. Germline CDR1 is SGHTA and CDR2 is FQGNSA. Trimming took 5 bases from V and 1 from J; bases not matched to a gene: 1. The CDR3 runs to 15 residues.

This chain joins TRBV5-1 and TRBJ1-1; D ambiguous. The V end was cut by 4 bases, the J end by 2 bases, with 15 bases between. This CDR3 is 15 amino acids long. CDR1 is SGHRS, CDR2 YFSETQ, per germline. The CDR3 bases are TGCGCCAGCAGCCCGCGGACGGGATTAAACACTGAAGCTTTCTTT. As protein: CASSPRTGLNTEAFF.